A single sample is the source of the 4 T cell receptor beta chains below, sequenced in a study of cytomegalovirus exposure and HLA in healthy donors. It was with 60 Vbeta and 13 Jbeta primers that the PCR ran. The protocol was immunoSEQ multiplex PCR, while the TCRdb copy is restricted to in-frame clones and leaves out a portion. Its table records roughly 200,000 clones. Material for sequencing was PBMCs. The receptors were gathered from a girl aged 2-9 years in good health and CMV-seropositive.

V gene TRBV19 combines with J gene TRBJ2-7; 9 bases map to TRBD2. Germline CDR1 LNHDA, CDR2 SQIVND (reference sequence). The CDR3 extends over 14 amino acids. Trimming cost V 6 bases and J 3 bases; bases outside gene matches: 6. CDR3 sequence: CASSAGTSIYEQYF. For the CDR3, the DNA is TGTGCCAGTAGCGCCGGGACTAGCATCTACGAGCAGTACTTC.

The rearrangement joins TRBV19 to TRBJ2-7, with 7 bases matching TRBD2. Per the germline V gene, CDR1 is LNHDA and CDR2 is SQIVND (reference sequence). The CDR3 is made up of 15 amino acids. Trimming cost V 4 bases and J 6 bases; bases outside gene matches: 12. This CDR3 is CASSNVPGRGSEQYF. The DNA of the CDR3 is TGTGCCAGTAGTAACGTTCCTGGGCGGGGGAGCGAGCAGTACTTC.

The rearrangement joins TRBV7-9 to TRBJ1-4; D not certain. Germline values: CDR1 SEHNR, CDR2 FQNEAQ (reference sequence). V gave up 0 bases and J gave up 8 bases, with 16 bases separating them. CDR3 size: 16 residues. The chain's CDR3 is CASSLAADPGGEKLFF. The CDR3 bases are TGTGCCAGCAGCTTAGCGGCGGATCCCGGAGGGGAAAAACTGTTTTTT.

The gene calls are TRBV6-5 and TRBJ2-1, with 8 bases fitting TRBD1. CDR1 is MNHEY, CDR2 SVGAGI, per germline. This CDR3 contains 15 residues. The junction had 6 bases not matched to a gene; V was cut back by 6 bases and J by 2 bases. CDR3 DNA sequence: TGTGCCAGCAGCCCCGGACAGGGTGCCTACAATGAGCAGTTCTTC. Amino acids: CASSPGQGAYNEQFF.